These 17 T cell receptor beta chains came from one sample sequenced in a study of blood T cell repertoires in COVID-19. TCRdb's table, derived via immunoSEQ multiplex PCR, lists solely in-frame clones and lacks some. The data show roughly 190,000 clones, 80% to 85% seen once. The sample taken for sequencing was peripheral blood. These receptors came from a woman aged 70 to 79 with COVID-19, enrolled during active disease.

J is TRBJ2-6 and V is TRBV2; D is unclear. Looked up from germline, CDR1 is SNHLY and CDR2 is FYNNEI. Trimming left V 2 bases short and J 4 bases short, with 6 bases between. The CDR3 consists of 14 residues. CDR3: CASSEQAGANVLTF. CDR3 nucleotide sequence: TGTGCCAGCAGTGAACAAGCCGGGGCCAACGTCCTGACTTTC.

The rearrangement links TRBV10-3 to TRBJ1-2, with TRBD1 matching 12 bases. The CDR3 has 16 residues. J lost 3 bases, V lost 6 bases, and 8 bases had no gene match. Germline V lookup: CDR1 ENHRY, CDR2 SYGVKD. Written as DNA, the CDR3 is TGTGCCATCAGGCCGGGACAGGGGGCTGGGGACTATGGCTACACCTTC. Its translation: CAIRPGQGAGDYGYTF.

This rearrangement joins TRBV30 to TRBJ1-3; tentative D call: TRBD1 (5 bases). Trimming cost V 7 bases and J 3 bases, with 13 bases left between them. The CDR3 length is 13 residues. Germline V gene lookup returns CDR1 GTSNPN and CDR2 SVGIG (reference sequence). The CDR3 spells CASTRAVGNTIYF. The CDR3 region has the DNA TGTGCCTCCACCAGGGCAGTTGGAAACACCATATATTTT.

The chain links TRBV20-1 to TRBJ2-7; 10 nucleotides line up with TRBD1. CDR3 length equals 14 residues. J gave up 4 bases and V 3 bases, and 6 bases lay outside the gene matches. Germline loops: CDR1 DFQATT, CDR2 SNEGSKA (reference sequence). The DNA of the CDR3 is TGCAGTGCTAGTAGGGGGACAGGGGATTACGAGCAGTACTTC. Translated, it gives CSASRGTGDYEQYF.

The chain recombines TRBV11-2 with TRBJ2-3; D is uncertain. The CDR3 has 12 amino acids. The V end lost 1 base, the J end lost 5 bases, and 4 bases lay between the germline ends. Per the germline V gene, CDR1 is SGHAT and CDR2 is FQNNGV. CDR3 in amino acids: CASSLGGDTQYF. CDR3 sequence (DNA): TGTGCCAGCAGCTTAGGCGGAGATACGCAGTATTTT.

The chain couples TRBV5-4 to TRBJ2-3; 13 bases are shared with TRBD2. The CDR3 sequence is 16 residues long. Trimming at V came to 4 bases and at J to 2 bases, leaving 4 bases not matched to a gene. Germline V CDR1 and CDR2: SGHNT, YYREEE (reference sequence). The CDR3 here is CASSPGLAGVTDTQYF. The DNA for the CDR3 is TGTGCCAGCAGCCCCGGACTAGCGGGAGTCACAGATACGCAGTATTTT.

The V gene is TRBV19, the J gene TRBJ2-3; perhaps TRBD2 as D (6 bases). In germline, CDR1 is LNHDA, CDR2 SQIVND (reference sequence). The CDR3 runs to 13 residues. Trimming stripped 4 bases from V and 6 bases from J, with 11 bases between. The CDR3 DNA is TGTGCCAGTAGTACCGGGACTCCCGATACGCAGTATTTT. This translates into CASSTGTPDTQYF.

The chain joins TRBV5-4 to TRBJ2-7; TRBD1 matches at 8 bases. Germline CDR1 is SGHNT and CDR2 is YYREEE (reference sequence). V trimming: 4 bases; J trimming: 0 bases; junction bases outside the gene matches: 6. This CDR3 spans 15 amino acids. The CDR3 DNA reads TGTGCCAGCAGCCAGCAGGGGGCTTCCTCCTACGAGCAGTACTTC. Translated, it gives CASSQQGASSYEQYF.

The gene calls are TRBV4-1 and TRBJ2-3, with 7 nucleotides matching TRBD1. Per germline, CDR1 MGHRA and CDR2 YSYEKL. The CDR3 covers 15 residues. V was pared by 0 bases and J by 7 bases, with 7 bases of the junction left unmatched. CDR3 DNA sequence: TGCGCCAGCAGCCAAGACCTTCGGGACAGCAATACGCAGTATTTT. Its protein product is CASSQDLRDSNTQYF.

The rearrangement links TRBV3-1 (or the pseudogene TRBV3-2) to TRBJ1-5; perhaps TRBD1 as D (6 bases). Looked up from germline, CDR1 is LGHDT and CDR2 is YNNKEL (reference sequence). CDR3 length: 15 amino acids. V was trimmed by 1 base and J by 6 bases, leaving 13 bases between them. CDR3 bases: TGTGCCAGCAGCCAAGGTACAGGGTCGGGTCAGCCCCAGCATTTT. Protein product: CASSQGTGSGQPQHF.

This chain joins TRBV11-3 and TRBJ2-2; no clear D gene. Germline loops: CDR1 SGHNT, CDR2 YENEEA. The CDR3 loop spans 13 amino acids. Trimming shortened V by 1 base and J by 5 bases, and 5 bases separated the two germline ends. CDR3 region: CASSLASTGELFF. The DNA for the CDR3 is TGTGCCAGCAGCTTAGCTAGTACCGGGGAGCTGTTTTTT.

This clone is a singleton in its sample. This sequence joins TRBV29-1 and TRBJ2-5, with 8 bases lining up with TRBD2. Germline lookup yields CDR1 SQVTM and CDR2 ANQGSEA. This CDR3 contains 14 residues. J was trimmed by 5 bases and V by 6 bases; bases with no gene match: 11. The CDR3 loop is CSVGSRGGVETQYF. In DNA, the CDR3 is TGCAGCGTCGGGTCCCGGGGGGGTGTGGAGACCCAGTACTTC.

This clone appeared a single time. The rearrangement joins TRBV28 to TRBJ1-1; a weak D match, TRBD1 (5 bases). V lost 6 bases, J lost 1 base, and 12 bases lay in between. The CDR3 covers 14 residues. Per the germline V gene, CDR1 is MDHEN and CDR2 is SYDVKM. CDR3 region: CASRGRGWNTEAFF. The DNA for the CDR3 is TGTGCCAGCAGGGGGCGGGGTTGGAACACTGAAGCTTTCTTT.

In DNA form, the CDR3 reads TGTGCCAGCAGCACCATAGCGGGGGTTCAAGAGACCCAGTACTTC. Amino acid sequence: CASSTIAGVQETQYF. V gene TRBV7-3 combines with J gene TRBJ2-5, with 9 bases identical to TRBD2. Germline trimming cut 5 bases from V and 2 bases from J; bases unmatched to any gene: 6. The germline CDR1 and CDR2 sequences are SGHTA and FQGTGA. This CDR3 contains 15 residues.

The CDR3 is CASSLRQGAGSPLHF. CDR3 nucleotide sequence: TGTGCCAGCAGTTTGCGACAGGGGGCAGGCTCACCCCTCCACTTT. J is TRBJ1-6 and V is TRBV27, with 10 positions matching TRBD1. The CDR3 is 15 residues long. Looked up from germline, CDR1 is MNHEY and CDR2 is SMNVEV (reference sequence). The V segment lost 3 bases and the J segment 10 bases; nucleotides outside the gene matches: 6.

The chain joins TRBV5-1 to TRBJ1-2, with 7 nucleotides matching TRBD1. This CDR3 spans 13 amino acids. Germline CDR1 and CDR2: SGHRS and YFSETQ. V gave up 3 bases and J gave up 4 bases; unmatched junction bases: 3. In DNA form, the CDR3 reads TGCGCCAGCAGCTCCGGGACAGCCTATGGCTACACCTTC. Its translation: CASSSGTAYGYTF.

V usage is TRBV28 and J usage is TRBJ1-3; tentatively, D is TRBD1 (6 bases). V was trimmed by 2 bases and J by 0 bases, leaving 20 bases between them. CDR1 and CDR2 from the germline V gene are MDHEN and SYDVKM. The CDR3 is 19 residues long. The CDR3 bases are TGTGCCAGCAGTTTAGTCGGGACACTTGATCCACGCTCTGGAAACACCATATATTTT. This translates into CASSLVGTLDPRSGNTIYF.